This is a list of T cell receptor beta chains from one sample in a study of CD8 T cells in ankylosing spondylitis. MiXCR, applied by TCRdb to the 5' RACE reads, yields one record per CDR3 protein. The sample comprises roughly 400,000 distinct CDR3 sequences, about a fifth of which are singletons, and about a sixth rests with the top ten. Sequencing input: blood, either unsorted or a sorted T cell fraction (not recorded which). The origin of the receptors is a male donor with ankylosing spondylitis. CDR3s include the opening cysteine and the closing phenylalanine or tryptophan. The D gene is left open where the match is weak. For some rows the clone size is stated as once, few or many, or as a class when expanded; others skip it.

>TRBJ1-1|TRBD1|TRBV28|-
CASSEPTGVTEAFF
>TRBJ2-1|-|TRBV5-1|many
CASSSRVASGYNEQFF
>TRBJ2-1|-|TRBV12-3/TRBV12-4|-
CASRPGSSYNEQFF
>TRBJ2-7|-|TRBV7-2|many
CASRFKWSSYEQYF
>TRBJ2-1|TRBD2|TRBV7-2|few
CASSLELAGPYNEQFF
>TRBJ1-4|-|TRBV9|-
CASSAGPSREKLFF
>TRBJ1-6|-|TRBV5-1|-
CASSLGADHLQYSPLHF
>TRBJ2-1|TRBD1|TRBV5-1|many
CASSLGGGSPTWNEQFF
>TRBJ1-6|-|TRBV7-2|few
CASSFDQGAVSPLHF
>TRBJ1-1|-|TRBV27|few
CASRRTANTEAFF
>TRBJ1-1|-|TRBV7-2|few
CASSTIRGDTEAFF
>TRBJ2-1|-|TRBV7-6|few
CASSPEGTFGPNEQFF
>TRBJ2-7|TRBD2|TRBV12-3/TRBV12-4|-
CASREGLGFYEQYF
>TRBJ1-4|-|TRBV10-3|few
CAISDAGSPTTNEKLFF
>TRBJ2-2|TRBD2|TRBV19|few
CASSTPGRWEGDTGELFF
>TRBJ2-1|-|TRBV5-1|few
CASSLVQGGSYNEQFF
>TRBJ2-1|TRBD1|TRBV6-4|-
CASGTGRDNEQFF
>TRBJ2-5|TRBD2|TRBV4-1|-
CASSQGGGPETQYF
>TRBJ2-1|-|TRBV7-3|many
CASSFRRNEQFF
>TRBJ2-1|-|TRBV7-3|few
CASSLPGPYNEQFF
>TRBJ2-2|TRBD2|TRBV28|-
CASRVGGLAGGRTGELFF
>TRBJ2-1|-|TRBV2|-
CASSTGVSDEQFF
>TRBJ2-1|TRBD1|TRBV28|-
CARGAQGEQFF
>TRBJ2-2|-|TRBV30|-
CAWSGTGELFF
>TRBJ2-7|-|TRBV10-3|-
CAIRASGLRGYEQYF
>TRBJ2-1|TRBD2|TRBV7-3|-
CASSYRTSGRYEQFF
>TRBJ2-6|-|TRBV4-3|few
CASSQGRDWFGANVLTF
>TRBJ1-5|-|TRBV3-1|few
CASSQDHSNQPQHF
>TRBJ1-1|-|TRBV12-3/TRBV12-4|few
CASSLTYRNTEAFF
>TRBJ2-7|-|TRBV20-1|few
CSARGPTGHEQYF
>TRBJ2-3|TRBD2|TRBV28|-
CASRLAGAFTDTQYF
>TRBJ2-1|-|TRBV7-8|-
CASSLKRASSYNEQFF
>TRBJ2-6|-|TRBV3-1|-
CASSQDAGANVLTF
>TRBJ2-5|-|TRBV9|few
CASSVAGILQETQYF
>TRBJ1-1|-|TRBV20-1|-
CSASYDNTEAFF
>TRBJ1-1|-|TRBV5-1|-
CASSSGQGPTEAFF
>TRBJ2-2|-|TRBV18|-
CASSPPSGQNTGELFF
>TRBJ2-3|TRBD2|TRBV7-2|few
CASSTGGLVADTQYF
>TRBJ2-7|TRBD2|TRBV4-1|-
CASSQDGAGGDGEQYF
>TRBJ2-3|TRBD2|TRBV11-2|-
CASSSRLGTSLSQDTQYF
>TRBJ2-2|-|TRBV5-6|-
CASSPPFPRTGELFF
>TRBJ1-1|-|TRBV27|-
CASSFRAGNTEAFF
>TRBJ2-7|TRBD2|TRBV12-3/TRBV12-4|-
CASSLGLAETYEQYF
>TRBJ2-1|-|TRBV29-1|many
CSVGQTNEQFF
>TRBJ2-5|-|TRBV5-6|few
CASSRDLETQYF
>TRBJ2-5|TRBD1|TRBV6-5|few
CASSHRDRKETQYF